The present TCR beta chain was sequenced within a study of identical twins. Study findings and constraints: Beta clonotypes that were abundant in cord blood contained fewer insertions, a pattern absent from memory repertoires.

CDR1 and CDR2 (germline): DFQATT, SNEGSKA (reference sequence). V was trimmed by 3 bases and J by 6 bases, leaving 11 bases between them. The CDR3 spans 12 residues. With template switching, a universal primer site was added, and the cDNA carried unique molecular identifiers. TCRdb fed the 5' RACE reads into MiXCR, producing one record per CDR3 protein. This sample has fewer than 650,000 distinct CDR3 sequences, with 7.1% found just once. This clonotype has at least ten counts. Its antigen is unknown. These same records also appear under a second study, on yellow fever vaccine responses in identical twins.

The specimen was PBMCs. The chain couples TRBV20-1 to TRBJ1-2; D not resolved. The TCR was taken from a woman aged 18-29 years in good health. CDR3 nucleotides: TGCAGTGCTAGGAAAGAGGAAGATGGCTACACCTTC. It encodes CSARKEEDGYTF.